A single sample gave rise to the 22 T cell receptor beta chains below, sequenced in a study of blood T cell repertoires in COVID-19. The method was immunoSEQ multiplex PCR; TCRdb's version includes in-frame clones alone and lacks a portion of them. The data show around 360,000 clones, about 90% seen once. Material: PBMCs or T cells enriched from blood (not recorded which). These receptors came from a man aged 40-50 years in a cohort exposed to, infected with or recovered from COVID-19 (not recorded which).

The chain employs TRBV27 and TRBJ1-2; TRBD1 is a possible D gene (5 bases). V lost 5 bases to trimming and J lost 7 bases, with 17 bases between them. The CDR3 loop spans 14 amino acids. Germline V gene sequence: CDR1 MNHEY, CDR2 SMNVEV (reference sequence). The CDR3 nucleotides read TGTGCCAGCAGTCTCTCGTCGGGGGACGGTGGCTACACCTTC. Translating it yields CASSLSSGDGGYTF.

Remarks on this clone: This sample includes further DNA sequences coding for the same CDR3. The J gene is TRBJ2-1, the V gene TRBV5-1; 10 nucleotides agree with TRBD2. J was trimmed by 7 bases and V by 2 bases; bases with no gene match: 3. From germline, CDR1 is SGHRS and CDR2 YFSETQ. The CDR3 is 14 amino acids. CDR3: CASSLSSGGNEQFF. In nucleotides, the CDR3 is TGCGCCAGCAGCTTAAGTAGCGGGGGGAATGAGCAGTTCTTC.

This chain connects TRBV6-5 to TRBJ2-1; 11 bases align to TRBD2. J lost 6 bases, V lost 6 bases, and 7 bases had no gene match. This CDR3 comprises 15 residues. CDR1 and CDR2 (germline): MNHEY, SVGAGI. In DNA, the CDR3 is TGTGCCAGCAGAATAACTAGCGGGAGTGGCAATGAGCAGTTCTTC. Protein sequence: CASRITSGSGNEQFF.

V and J are TRBV5-1 and TRBJ1-2, with D tentatively TRBD1 (5 bases). CDR3 length equals 16 residues. V shed 2 bases and J shed 8 bases, with 22 bases lying between them. Germline assignment: CDR1 SGHRS and CDR2 YFSETQ. The CDR3 here is CASSLISRENLQGYTF. In nucleotides, the CDR3 is TGCGCCAGCAGCTTAATCTCCAGGGAAAATTTGCAGGGCTACACCTTC.

This chain connects TRBV5-1 to TRBJ2-1, with TRBD1 matching over 11 bases. Germline V gene data show CDR1 as SGHRS and CDR2 as YFSETQ. Trimming cost V 0 bases and J 8 bases; bases outside gene matches: 4. The CDR3 is made up of 15 amino acids. CDR3 nucleotide sequence: TGCGCCAGCAGCTTGGCGGGACAGGGGGGACATGAGCAGTTCTTC. Its translation: CASSLAGQGGHEQFF.

The V gene is TRBV5-1, the J gene TRBJ2-2; D gene unclear. CDR1 SGHRS and CDR2 YFSETQ come from the germline V gene. The V end was cut by 0 bases, the J end by 0 bases, with 9 bases between. This CDR3 spans 16 amino acids. The chain's CDR3 is CASSLGKSTNTGELFF. The CDR3 DNA sequence: TGCGCCAGCAGCTTGGGCAAGTCTACGAACACCGGGGAGCTGTTTTTT. The full variable domain, in which reference TRBV5-1 and TRBJ2-2 provide the parts outside the CDR3, is KAGVTQTPRYLIKTRGQQVTLSCSPISGHRSVSWYQQTPGQGLQFLFEYFSETQRNKGNFPGRFSGRQFSNSRSEMNVSTLELGDSALYLCASSLGKSTNTGELFFGEGSRLTVL.

This clone was recorded only once. Distinct nucleotide sequences in the sample also encode this CDR3. This rearrangement joins TRBV27 to TRBJ1-5; possible D gene TRBD1, 5 bases. The germline V gene has CDR1 MNHEY and CDR2 SMNVEV (reference sequence). The CDR3 runs to 13 residues. V was trimmed by 3 bases and J by 4 bases, leaving 7 bases between them. CDR3 sequence: CASSFRGNQPQHF. In DNA form, the CDR3 reads TGTGCCAGCAGTTTCCGGGGGAATCAGCCCCAGCATTTT.

V is TRBV30 and J is TRBJ2-4, with unresolved D. This CDR3 is 13 amino acids long. CDR1 and CDR2 from the germline V gene are GTSNPN and SVGIG (reference sequence). V was pared by 5 bases and J by 7 bases, with 15 bases between. The CDR3 is CAWASRSPNIQYF. The CDR3 nucleotides read TGTGCCTGGGCCTCCCGTTCTCCGAACATTCAGTACTTC.

V is TRBV5-6 and J is TRBJ1-2, with TRBD1 matching 9 bases. In germline, CDR1 is SGHDT, CDR2 YYEEEE. The CDR3 is 17 amino acids. Trimming took 2 bases from V and 5 from J; bases not matched to a gene: 13. CDR3 residues: CASSFRGQGFVDYGYTF. The CDR3 DNA is TGTGCCAGCAGCTTTCGGGGACAGGGCTTCGTCGATTATGGCTACACCTTC. Drawing the rest from reference TRBV5-6 and TRBJ1-2, the complete variable domain is DAGVTQSPTHLIKTRGQQVTLRCSPKSGHDTVSWYQQALGQGPQFIFQYYEEEERQRGNFPDRFSGHQFPNYSSELNVNALLLGDSALYLCASSFRGQGFVDYGYTFGSGTRLTVV.

The rearrangement links TRBV28 to TRBJ2-4, with 11 bases identical to TRBD2. Germline V lookup: CDR1 MDHEN, CDR2 SYDVKM. The CDR3 totals 16 residues. Losses at the gene ends were 6 bases for V and 1 base for J; bases not matched to a gene: 5. The CDR3 sequence is CASRSTSGSAKNIQYF. For the CDR3, the DNA is TGTGCCAGCAGATCCACTAGCGGGAGTGCCAAAAACATTCAGTACTTC. The whole variable domain, filled in from reference TRBV28 and TRBJ2-4, reads DVKVTQSSRYLVKRTGEKVFLECVQDMDHENMFWYRQDPGLGLRLIYFSYDVKMKEKGDIPEGYSVSREKKERFSLILESASTNQTSMYLCASRSTSGSAKNIQYFGAGTRLSVL.

A few counts support this clone. This sequence joins TRBV20-1 and TRBJ2-3; 8 nucleotides match TRBD2. The V gene end was trimmed by 3 bases and the J gene end by 1 base; junction bases not matched to a gene: 12. The CDR3 is made up of 17 amino acids. Germline CDR1 DFQATT, CDR2 SNEGSKA (reference sequence). CDR3: CSASASGSAFGTDTQYF. CDR3 nucleotide sequence: TGCAGTGCTAGTGCCAGCGGGAGTGCGTTTGGCACAGATACGCAGTATTTT.

The rearrangement uses TRBV7-9 and TRBJ2-5; 8 nucleotides agree with TRBD1. From germline, CDR1 is SEHNR and CDR2 FQNEAQ (reference sequence). CDR3 length: 16 residues. The V segment lost 1 base and the J segment 3 bases; nucleotides outside the gene matches: 7. CDR3: CASSLGLGQVKETQYF. The CDR3 nucleotides read TGTGCCAGCAGCTTAGGCTTGGGACAGGTGAAAGAGACCCAGTACTTC.

The gene calls are TRBV18 and TRBJ2-7, with 10 bases fitting TRBD2. CDR1 is KGHSH, CDR2 LQKENI, per germline. V was clipped by 8 bases and J by 2 bases; unmatched bases: 6. The CDR3 length is 14 residues. Written as DNA, the CDR3 is TGTGCCAGCAAAGCGGGAGGGGCCGCCTACGAGCAGTACTTC. Encoded protein: CASKAGGAAYEQYF.

This sequence joins TRBV5-5 and TRBJ1-3, with 7 bases identical to TRBD1. V trimming: 3 bases; J trimming: 4 bases; junction bases outside the gene matches: 4. CDR3 length equals 14 residues. Per the germline V gene, CDR1 is SGHKS and CDR2 is YYEKEE (reference sequence). CDR3 coding DNA: TGTGCCAGCAGCTGGGACAGCAGAGGAAACACCATATATTTT. Protein sequence: CASSWDSRGNTIYF.

The chain uses TRBV2 and TRBJ1-3; D possibly corresponds to TRBD1 (6 bases). Germline CDR1 reads SNHLY; CDR2 reads FYNNEI. This CDR3 has 15 amino acids. The germline V and J ends were trimmed by 2 bases and 2 bases, with 10 bases remaining between them. This chain's CDR3 is CASSEYRATGNTIYF. CDR3 nucleotide sequence: TGTGCCAGCAGTGAATACAGGGCGACTGGAAACACCATATATTTT.

This clone was seen a few times. CDR3 DNA: TGTGCCAGCAGTTACTCGCGGGCTAGCAGTGATACGCAGTATTTT. Translated, it gives CASSYSRASSDTQYF. The chain is built from TRBV6-5 and TRBJ2-3, with a possible D match to TRBD2 (5 bases). The CDR3 length is 15 residues. From germline, CDR1 is MNHEY and CDR2 SVGAGI. V dropped 0 bases and J dropped 6 bases, with 13 bases sitting between them.

The rearrangement joins TRBV30 to TRBJ2-5; 7 bases are shared with TRBD2. The CDR3 totals 13 residues. Per the germline V gene, CDR1 is GTSNPN and CDR2 is SVGIG (reference sequence). Unmatched junction bases numbered 8, after V lost 3 bases and J lost 7 bases. This chain's CDR3 is CAWRMRELGTQYF. The CDR3, as DNA: TGTGCCTGGAGGATGCGGGAGTTGGGGACCCAGTACTTC. Looking up the rest from reference TRBV30 and TRBJ2-5 gives the full variable domain: SQTIHQWPATLVQPVGSPLSLECTVEGTSNPNLYWYRQAAGRGLQLLFYSVGIGQISSEVPQNLSASRPQDRQFILSSKKLLLSDSGFYLCAWRMRELGTQYFGPGTRLLVL.

V usage is TRBV4-1 and J usage is TRBJ2-7; D is uncertain. Per germline, CDR1 MGHRA and CDR2 YSYEKL. There are 14 residues in the CDR3. Trimming removed 4 bases at V and 6 bases at J, with 16 bases between. The CDR3 protein is CASSRGSEALEQYF. CDR3 coding DNA: TGCGCCAGCAGCCGAGGCTCTGAGGCCCTCGAGCAGTACTTC.

The rearrangement uses TRBV7-9 and TRBJ1-1, with a weak D call TRBD1 (6 bases). This CDR3 comprises 13 residues. Trimming removed 5 bases at V and 4 bases at J, with 11 bases between. Germline CDR1 is SEHNR and CDR2 is FQNEAQ (reference sequence). The CDR3 protein is CASSPWGLTEAFF. The CDR3 DNA is TGTGCCAGCAGCCCTTGGGGGCTCACTGAAGCTTTCTTT.

This clone appeared a single time. The V gene is TRBV30, the J gene TRBJ1-4; D is possibly TRBD1 (5 bases). The CDR3 contains 13 residues. V lost 3 bases and J lost 8, with 13 bases in between. The germline gives CDR1 GTSNPN, CDR2 SVGIG (reference sequence). The CDR3 reads CAWSLDNSEKLFF. The CDR3 DNA is TGTGCCTGGAGCCTGGACAACAGCGAAAAACTGTTTTTT.

The genes are TRBV19 and TRBJ2-7, with D possibly being TRBD1 (5 bases). Germline CDR1 reads LNHDA; CDR2 reads SQIVND (reference sequence). The CDR3 covers 14 residues. With 6 bases removed from V and 7 bases from J, the gap between germline ends came to 19 bases. CDR3 coding DNA: TGTGCCAGTAGGTTACAGGTGTCCTCAGGGGAGCAGTACTTC. As protein: CASRLQVSSGEQYF.

J is TRBJ1-4 and V is TRBV19; 8 nucleotides line up with TRBD1. V lost 7 bases to trimming and J lost 5 bases; unmatched junction nucleotides: 6. Looked up from germline, CDR1 is LNHDA and CDR2 is SQIVND (reference sequence). This CDR3 has 14 amino acids. This CDR3 is CASKAQGGNEKLFF. The DNA of the CDR3 is TGTGCCAGTAAAGCACAGGGGGGGAATGAAAAACTGTTTTTT.